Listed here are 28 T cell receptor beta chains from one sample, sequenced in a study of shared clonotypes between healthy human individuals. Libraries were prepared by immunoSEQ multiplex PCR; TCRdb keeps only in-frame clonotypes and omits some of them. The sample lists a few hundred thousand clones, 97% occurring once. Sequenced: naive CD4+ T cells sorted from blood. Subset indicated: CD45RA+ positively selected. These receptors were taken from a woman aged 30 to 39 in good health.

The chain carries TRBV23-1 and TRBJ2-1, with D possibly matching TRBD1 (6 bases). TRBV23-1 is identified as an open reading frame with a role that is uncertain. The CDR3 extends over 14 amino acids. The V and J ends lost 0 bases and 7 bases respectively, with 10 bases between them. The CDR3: CASSQSDRPNEQFF. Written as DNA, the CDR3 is TGCGCCAGCAGTCAATCCGACAGGCCAAATGAGCAGTTCTTC.

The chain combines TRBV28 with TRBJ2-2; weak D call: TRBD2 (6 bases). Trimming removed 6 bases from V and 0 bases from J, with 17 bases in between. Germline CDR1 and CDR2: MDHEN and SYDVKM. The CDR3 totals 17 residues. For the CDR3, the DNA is TGTGCCAGCAGAGTTTACGGCGGGGTTACGAACACCGGGGAGCTGTTTTTT. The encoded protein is CASRVYGGVTNTGELFF. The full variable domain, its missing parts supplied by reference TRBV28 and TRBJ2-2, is DVKVTQSSRYLVKRTGEKVFLECVQDMDHENMFWYRQDPGLGLRLIYFSYDVKMKEKGDIPEGYSVSREKKERFSLILESASTNQTSMYLCASRVYGGVTNTGELFFGEGSRLTVL.

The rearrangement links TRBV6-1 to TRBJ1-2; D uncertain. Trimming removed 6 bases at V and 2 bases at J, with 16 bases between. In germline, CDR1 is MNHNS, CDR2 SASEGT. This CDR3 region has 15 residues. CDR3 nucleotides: TGTGCCAGCAGCCCCGGGGTTCTAGGGAACTATGGCTACACCTTC. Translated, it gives CASSPGVLGNYGYTF.

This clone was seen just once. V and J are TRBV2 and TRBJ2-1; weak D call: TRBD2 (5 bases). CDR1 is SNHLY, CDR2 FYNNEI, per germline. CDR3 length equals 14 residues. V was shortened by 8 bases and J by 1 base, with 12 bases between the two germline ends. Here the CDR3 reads CASGSGISYNEQFF. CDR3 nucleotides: TGTGCCAGCGGATCCGGGATATCCTACAATGAGCAGTTCTTC.

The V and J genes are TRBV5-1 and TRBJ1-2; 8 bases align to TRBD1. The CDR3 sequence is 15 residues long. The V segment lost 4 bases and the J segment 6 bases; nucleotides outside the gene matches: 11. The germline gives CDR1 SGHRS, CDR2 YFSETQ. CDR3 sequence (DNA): TGCGCCAGCAGCCGAGGGTACAGGGGGTTCGATGGCTACACCTTC. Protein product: CASSRGYRGFDGYTF.

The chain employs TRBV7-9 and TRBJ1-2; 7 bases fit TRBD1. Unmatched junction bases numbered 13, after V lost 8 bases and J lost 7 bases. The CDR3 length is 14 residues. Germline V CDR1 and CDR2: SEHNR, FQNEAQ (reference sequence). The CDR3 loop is CASYPLEGAGGYTF. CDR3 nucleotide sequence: TGTGCCAGCTATCCCTTGGAGGGGGCGGGTGGCTACACCTTC.

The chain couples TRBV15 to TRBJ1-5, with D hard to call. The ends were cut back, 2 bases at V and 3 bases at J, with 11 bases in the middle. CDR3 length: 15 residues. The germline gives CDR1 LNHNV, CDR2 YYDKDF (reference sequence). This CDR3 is CATSRTPRDNQPQHF. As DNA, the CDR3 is TGTGCCACCAGCAGAACCCCTCGGGACAATCAGCCCCAGCATTTT.

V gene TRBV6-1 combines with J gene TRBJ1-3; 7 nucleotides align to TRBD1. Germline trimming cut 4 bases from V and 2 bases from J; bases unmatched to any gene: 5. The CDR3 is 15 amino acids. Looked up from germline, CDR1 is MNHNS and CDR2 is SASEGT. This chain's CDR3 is CASSGQGIAGNTIYF. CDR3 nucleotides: TGTGCCAGCAGTGGACAGGGAATTGCTGGAAACACCATATATTTT.

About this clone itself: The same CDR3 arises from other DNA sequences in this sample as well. The DNA of the CDR3 is TGCAGCGTTGGAGGGGGTGGACAGCCCCAGCATTTT. The encoded protein is CSVGGGGQPQHF. The chain is built from TRBV29-1 and TRBJ1-5; D is perhaps TRBD1 (6 bases). Germline V lookup: CDR1 SQVTM, CDR2 ANQGSEA. The CDR3 contains 12 residues. Trimming stripped 4 bases from V and 7 bases from J, with 11 bases between.

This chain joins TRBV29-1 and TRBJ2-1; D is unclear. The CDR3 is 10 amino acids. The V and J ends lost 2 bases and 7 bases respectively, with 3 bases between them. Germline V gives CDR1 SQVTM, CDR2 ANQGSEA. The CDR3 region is CSVEQNEQFF. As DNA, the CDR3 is TGCAGCGTTGAACAGAATGAGCAGTTCTTC.

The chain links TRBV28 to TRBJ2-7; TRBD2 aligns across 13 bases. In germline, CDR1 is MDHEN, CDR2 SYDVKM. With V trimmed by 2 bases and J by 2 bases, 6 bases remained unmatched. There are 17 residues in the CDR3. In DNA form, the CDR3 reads TGTGCCAGCAGTTTAGGGTGGGGACTAGCGGGGACCTACGAGCAGTACTTC. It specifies CASSLGWGLAGTYEQYF. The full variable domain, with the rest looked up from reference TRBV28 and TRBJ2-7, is DVKVTQSSRYLVKRTGEKVFLECVQDMDHENMFWYRQDPGLGLRLIYFSYDVKMKEKGDIPEGYSVSREKKERFSLILESASTNQTSMYLCASSLGWGLAGTYEQYFGPGTRLTVT.

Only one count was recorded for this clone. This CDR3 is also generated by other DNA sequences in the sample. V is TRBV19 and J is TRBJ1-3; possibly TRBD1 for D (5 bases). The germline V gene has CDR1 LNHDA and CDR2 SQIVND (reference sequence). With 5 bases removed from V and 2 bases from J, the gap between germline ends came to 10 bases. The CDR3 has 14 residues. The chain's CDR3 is CASSPTGPGNTIYF. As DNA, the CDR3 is TGTGCCAGTAGTCCCACAGGTCCTGGAAACACCATATATTTT.

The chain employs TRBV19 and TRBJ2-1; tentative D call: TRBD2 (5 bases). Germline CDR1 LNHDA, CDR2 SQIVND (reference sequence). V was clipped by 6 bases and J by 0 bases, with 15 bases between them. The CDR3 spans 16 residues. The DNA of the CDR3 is TGTGCCAGTAGGAACAGCGGCCCAAGCTCCTACAATGAGCAGTTCTTC. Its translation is CASRNSGPSSYNEQFF.

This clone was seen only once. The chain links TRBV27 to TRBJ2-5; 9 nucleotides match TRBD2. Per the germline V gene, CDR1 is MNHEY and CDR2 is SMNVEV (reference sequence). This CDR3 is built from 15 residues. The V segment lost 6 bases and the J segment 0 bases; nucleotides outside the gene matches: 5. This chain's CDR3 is CASRGASGNQETQYF. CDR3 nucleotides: TGTGCCAGCAGGGGGGCTAGCGGGAACCAAGAGACCCAGTACTTC.

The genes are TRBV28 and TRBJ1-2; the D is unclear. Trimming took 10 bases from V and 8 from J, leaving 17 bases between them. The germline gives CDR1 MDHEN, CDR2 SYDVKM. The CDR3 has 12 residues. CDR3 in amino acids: CAINWAAGGYTF. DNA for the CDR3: TGTGCCATCAACTGGGCCGCGGGGGGCTACACCTTC.

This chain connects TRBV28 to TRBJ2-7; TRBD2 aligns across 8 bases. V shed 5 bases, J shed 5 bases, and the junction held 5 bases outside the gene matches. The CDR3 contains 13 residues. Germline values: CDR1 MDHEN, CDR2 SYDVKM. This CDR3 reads CASSPGTRDEQYF. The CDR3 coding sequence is TGTGCCAGCAGTCCCGGGACTAGGGACGAGCAGTACTTC.

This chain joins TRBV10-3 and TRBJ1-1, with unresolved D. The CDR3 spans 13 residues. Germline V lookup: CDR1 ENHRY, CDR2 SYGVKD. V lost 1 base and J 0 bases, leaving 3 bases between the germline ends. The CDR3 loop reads CAISEYMNTEAFF. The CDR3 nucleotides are TGTGCCATCAGTGAGTACATGAACACTGAAGCTTTCTTT.

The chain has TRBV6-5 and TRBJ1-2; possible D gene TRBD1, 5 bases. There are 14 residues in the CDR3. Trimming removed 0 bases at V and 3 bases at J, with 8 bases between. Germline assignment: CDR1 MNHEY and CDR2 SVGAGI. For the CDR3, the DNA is TGTGCCAGCAGTTACTCTGGACATGACTATGGCTACACCTTC. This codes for CASSYSGHDYGYTF.

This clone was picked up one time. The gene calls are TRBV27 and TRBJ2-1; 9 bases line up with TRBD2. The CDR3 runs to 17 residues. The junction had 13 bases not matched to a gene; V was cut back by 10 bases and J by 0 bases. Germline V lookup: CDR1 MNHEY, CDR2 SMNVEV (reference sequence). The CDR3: CATEASGIEGSYNEQFF. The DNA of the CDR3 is TGTGCCACTGAGGCTAGCGGGATTGAAGGCTCCTACAATGAGCAGTTCTTC.

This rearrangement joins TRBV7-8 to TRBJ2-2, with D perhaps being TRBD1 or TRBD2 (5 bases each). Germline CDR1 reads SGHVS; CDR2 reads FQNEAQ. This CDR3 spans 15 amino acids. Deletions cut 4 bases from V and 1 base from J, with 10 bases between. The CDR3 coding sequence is TGTGCCAGCAGCTCCGGGACGGGGAACACCGGGGAGCTGTTTTTT. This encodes CASSSGTGNTGELFF.

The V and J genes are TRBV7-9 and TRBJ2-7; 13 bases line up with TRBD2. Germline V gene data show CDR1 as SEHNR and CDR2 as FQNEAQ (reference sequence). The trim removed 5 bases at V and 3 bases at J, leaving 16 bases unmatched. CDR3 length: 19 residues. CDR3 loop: CASSLGDRGGLAGIYEQYF. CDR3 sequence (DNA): TGTGCCAGCAGCCTTGGGGACAGGGGGGGACTAGCGGGAATCTACGAGCAGTACTTC.

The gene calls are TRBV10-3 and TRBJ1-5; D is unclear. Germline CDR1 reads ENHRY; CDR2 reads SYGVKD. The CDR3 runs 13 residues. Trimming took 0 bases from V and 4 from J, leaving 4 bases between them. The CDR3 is CAISESKNQPQHF. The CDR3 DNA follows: TGTGCCATCAGTGAGTCCAAGAATCAGCCCCAGCATTTT.

This CDR3 reads CASSSGQDGYTF. The CDR3 region has the DNA TGTGCCAGCAGTTCAGGACAGGATGGCTACACCTTC. This chain links TRBV27 with TRBJ1-2; 7 nucleotides match TRBD1. V lost 4 bases and J lost 6; bases outside the gene matches: 2. Germline V gene lookup returns CDR1 MNHEY and CDR2 SMNVEV (reference sequence). CDR3 length: 12 amino acids.

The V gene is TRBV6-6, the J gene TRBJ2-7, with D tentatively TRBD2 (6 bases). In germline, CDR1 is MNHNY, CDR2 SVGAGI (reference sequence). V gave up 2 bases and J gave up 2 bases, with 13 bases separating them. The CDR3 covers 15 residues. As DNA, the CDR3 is TGTGCCAGCAGTTACGCGAATAGCGGAACCTACGAGCAGTACTTC. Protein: CASSYANSGTYEQYF.

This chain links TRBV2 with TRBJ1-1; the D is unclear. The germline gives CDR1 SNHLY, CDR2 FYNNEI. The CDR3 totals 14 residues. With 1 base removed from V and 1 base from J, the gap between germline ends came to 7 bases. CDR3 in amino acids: CASSEEGSNTEAFF. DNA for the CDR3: TGTGCCAGCAGTGAAGAGGGTTCGAACACTGAAGCTTTCTTT. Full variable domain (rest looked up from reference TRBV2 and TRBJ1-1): EPEVTQTPSHQVTQMGQEVILRCVPISNHLYFYWYRQILGQKVEFLVSFYNNEISEKSEIFDDQFSVERPDGSNFTLKIRSTKLEDSAMYFCASSEEGSNTEAFFGQGTRLTVV.

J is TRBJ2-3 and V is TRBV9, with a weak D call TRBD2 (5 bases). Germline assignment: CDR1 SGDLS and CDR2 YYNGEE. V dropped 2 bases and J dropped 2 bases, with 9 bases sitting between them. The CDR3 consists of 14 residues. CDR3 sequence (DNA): TGTGCCAGCAGCGTTAGGAGGACCACAGATACGCAGTATTTT. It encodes CASSVRRTTDTQYF. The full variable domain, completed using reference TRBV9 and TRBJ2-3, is DSGVTQTPKHLITATGQRVTLRCSPRSGDLSVYWYQQSLDQGLQFLIQYYNGEERAKGNILERFSAQQFPDLHSELNLSSLELGDSALYFCASSVRRTTDTQYFGPGTRLTVL.

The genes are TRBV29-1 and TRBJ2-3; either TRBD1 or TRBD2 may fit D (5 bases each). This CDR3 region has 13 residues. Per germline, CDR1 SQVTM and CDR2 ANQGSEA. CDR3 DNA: TGCAGTACTCTTGGGGGAGCTGGAGATACGCAGTATTTT. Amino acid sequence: CSTLGGAGDTQYF.

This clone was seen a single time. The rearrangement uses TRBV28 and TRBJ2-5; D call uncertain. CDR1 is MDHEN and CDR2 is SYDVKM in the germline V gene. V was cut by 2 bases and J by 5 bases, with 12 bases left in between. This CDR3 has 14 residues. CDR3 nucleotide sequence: TGTGCCAGCAGTTTAAATAGTAGGTGGGAGACCCAGTACTTC. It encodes CASSLNSRWETQYF.